A single sample is the source of the 8 T cell receptor beta chains below, sequenced in a study of blood T cell repertoires in COVID-19. Here immunoSEQ multiplex PCR was the method, and the copy in TCRdb shows in-frame clones only, minus some. This table holds roughly 340,000 clones, approximately 90% found once. Sequencing was performed on PBMCs or T cells enriched from blood (not recorded which). Every receptor here comes from a man between 18 and 35 years old who had recovered from COVID-19.

This clone was detected only once. The rearrangement joins TRBV6-5 to TRBJ1-5; a possible D gene is TRBD1 (6 bases). Germline V gene lookup returns CDR1 MNHEY and CDR2 SVGAGI. The V end was cut by 9 bases, the J end by 3 bases, with 18 bases between. The length of the CDR3 is 15 residues. This CDR3 reads CASIRARGPNQPQHF. In nucleotides, the CDR3 is TGTGCCAGTATTAGAGCCAGGGGCCCCAATCAGCCCCAGCATTTT.

This clone was seen a single time. The V call is TRBV6-2 or TRBV6-3, the J call TRBJ2-7; D may be TRBD1 (5 bases). The CDR3 has 16 amino acids. Trimming removed 4 bases from V and 2 bases from J, with 18 bases in between. CDR1 and CDR2 from the germline V gene are MNHEY and SVGEGT. The CDR3 loop is CASSSMGRTGTYEQYF. The CDR3 DNA follows: TGTGCCAGCAGTTCAATGGGGCGTACGGGTACCTACGAGCAGTACTTC.

A single count supports this clone. The genes are TRBV2 and TRBJ2-1; D gene ambiguous. CDR1 and CDR2 from the germline V gene are SNHLY and FYNNEI. The CDR3 runs to 14 residues. V was clipped by 8 bases and J by 8 bases, with 19 bases between them. CDR3 loop: CASLIGNGWDEQFF. In DNA form, the CDR3 reads TGTGCCAGCCTCATCGGAAACGGGTGGGATGAGCAGTTCTTC.

The chain uses TRBV10-3 and TRBJ1-4; 9 bases agree with TRBD1. The CDR3 runs 20 residues. The V segment lost 6 bases and the J segment 0 bases; nucleotides outside the gene matches: 17. Germline-derived CDR1 and CDR2 are ENHRY and SYGVKD. CDR3 sequence reads: CAISAFSSTGGPSTNEKLFF. CDR3 DNA sequence: TGTGCCATCAGCGCATTCAGTTCTACAGGGGGCCCATCAACTAATGAAAAACTGTTTTTT.

The J gene is TRBJ2-4, the V gene TRBV4-1; tentative D call: TRBD1 (6 bases). The CDR3 extends over 16 amino acids. The germline CDR1 and CDR2 sequences are MGHRA and YSYEKL. V lost 5 bases to trimming and J lost 0 bases, with 14 bases between them. The CDR3 bases are TGCGCCAGCAGCGGACCGGACAGACTAGCCAAAAACATTCAGTACTTC. Translating gives CASSGPDRLAKNIQYF.

V and J are TRBV27 and TRBJ1-5; 10 positions match TRBD1. The V and J ends lost 6 bases and 6 bases, in that order; junction bases with no gene match: 5. The CDR3 has 14 amino acids. Looked up from germline, CDR1 is MNHEY and CDR2 is SMNVEV (reference sequence). CDR3 region: CASRKGQGFQPQHF. CDR3 DNA: TGTGCCAGCAGGAAGGGACAGGGGTTTCAGCCCCAGCATTTT.

J is TRBJ1-5 and V is TRBV19; D is unresolved. Trimming left V 5 bases short and J 3 bases short, with 11 bases between. Per the germline V gene, CDR1 is LNHDA and CDR2 is SQIVND (reference sequence). This CDR3 spans 14 amino acids. The CDR3: CASSAGNPNQPQHF. In nucleotides, the CDR3 is TGTGCCAGTAGTGCCGGGAATCCCAATCAGCCCCAGCATTTT.

DNA of the CDR3: TGTGCCAGCAGGGATCAGGGTAGGAGAGCTTTCTTT. Translation gives CASRDQGRRAFF. The V call is TRBV6-5, the J call TRBJ1-1; D perhaps matches TRBD1 (5 bases). The CDR3 is 12 amino acids. Germline V gene sequence: CDR1 MNHEY, CDR2 SVGAGI. The V gene lost 6 bases and the J gene lost 10 bases, with 15 bases spanning the gap.